This TCR beta chain was recovered during a study of beta chain features in type 1 diabetes. Overall study: Patients were similar to healthy donors in age and gender (as well as in cell yields).

Study-wide results and caveats: Type 1 diabetes patients had moderately but significantly shorter TCRB CDR3s in all four CD4+ subsets. Researchers cautioned that cDNA sequencing could over-represent cells with high TCR expression.

The V end was cut by 7 bases, the J end by 10 bases, with 11 bases between. This CDR3 region has 12 residues. Germline-derived CDR1 and CDR2 are MDHEN and SYDVKM. Purity (above 95%) was reached by all sorted populations. This clone appeared many times. The antigen is not known. Expressed TCRB transcripts were sequenced because the isolated RNA had all been reverse transcribed beforehand. The assay was immunoSEQ multiplex PCR, and TCRdb's table has in-frame clones only and misses some. This sample has about 320,000 clones, with around 15% found just once. This sequence joins TRBV28 and TRBJ1-6, with D hard to call. The sequence derives from a man aged 30-40 years in good health. Sequenced sample: central memory CD4+ T cells from blood. CDR3 loop: CASNHPESPLHF. The CDR3 DNA is TGTGCCAGCAACCACCCCGAATCACCCCTCCACTTT.